The 3 T cell receptor beta chains below were found in one sample sequenced in a study of T-cell reconstitution after alpha-beta-depleted transplantation in children. Preparing the TCRbeta library involved the use of unique molecular identifiers. Each CDR3 protein is one row after TCRdb ran MiXCR on the PCR reads. Of about 610,000 distinct CDR3 sequences in the sample, about 11% were seen once. Material: PBMCs from the stem cell graft donor, obtained from the stem cell graft. These receptors originate from a human donor who donated a stem cell graft to a child with acute myeloid leukemia.

This clonotype was recorded a few times. J is TRBJ2-5 and V is TRBV20-1; TRBD1 matches at 9 bases. J gave up 4 bases and V 1 base, and 7 bases lay outside the gene matches. The CDR3 contains 15 residues. CDR1 and CDR2 (germline): DFQATT, SNEGSKA (reference sequence). This CDR3 reads CSARVGQGRRETQYF. The CDR3 DNA reads TGCAGTGCTAGAGTTGGACAGGGGCGGCGAGAGACCCAGTACTTC.

The gene calls are TRBV30 and TRBJ2-7, with D unresolved. The CDR3 covers 14 residues. CDR1 is GTSNPN and CDR2 is SVGIG in the germline V gene (reference sequence). V was trimmed by 2 bases and J by 2 bases, leaving 13 bases between them. The CDR3 protein is CAWSYSRVTYEQYF. CDR3 in DNA: TGTGCCTGGAGTTACTCCCGGGTGACCTACGAGCAGTACTTC.

The genes are TRBV20-1 and TRBJ2-1; 10 nucleotides agree with TRBD2. Germline trimming cut 2 bases from V and 1 base from J; bases unmatched to any gene: 26. The CDR3 contains 23 residues. Germline V gene lookup returns CDR1 DFQATT and CDR2 SNEGSKA (reference sequence). Here the CDR3 reads CSARKVSDPAGGPVVKSYNEQFF. The CDR3 bases are TGCAGTGCTAGAAAGGTTAGTGACCCAGCGGGAGGGCCAGTTGTGAAGTCCTACAATGAGCAGTTCTTC.